The 7 T cell receptor beta chains in this list originate from one sample, sequenced in a study of blood T cell repertoires in COVID-19. The protocol was immunoSEQ multiplex PCR, while the TCRdb copy is restricted to in-frame clones and leaves out a portion. The sample lists 250,000 to 350,000 clones, approximately 86% occurring once. Sequenced: peripheral blood. All receptors derive from an older woman with COVID-19, enrolled during active disease.

For the CDR3, the DNA is TGTGCCAGCAGCTTAGGACAGGCAACTAATGAAAAACTGTTTTTT. This gives the protein CASSLGQATNEKLFF. V usage is TRBV7-2 and J usage is TRBJ1-4; tentatively, D is TRBD1 (6 bases). Germline assignment: CDR1 SGHTA and CDR2 FQGNSA. This CDR3 has 15 residues. V shed 1 base and J shed 0 bases, with 6 bases lying between them.

This clone was seen a single time. At the DNA level, this CDR3 is encoded by other sequences in the same sample as well. The chain couples TRBV6-5 to TRBJ1-5, with D unclear. Germline CDR1 and CDR2: MNHEY and SVGAGI. V was trimmed by 4 bases and J by 3 bases, leaving 4 bases between them. The CDR3 consists of 12 residues. The CDR3 nucleotides read TGTGCCAGCAGTTCTCCCAATCAGCCCCAGCATTTT. Translation gives CASSSPNQPQHF.

This chain uses TRBV12-5 with TRBJ2-1, with a possible D match to TRBD2 (6 bases). From germline, CDR1 is LGHNT and CDR2 FRNRAP. The CDR3 is 16 amino acids. Trimming cost V 7 bases and J 7 bases, with 23 bases left between them. This CDR3 reads CASVLGGGGLGNEQFF. The CDR3 DNA sequence: TGTGCTAGTGTCCTGGGAGGTGGGGGATTGGGTAATGAGCAGTTCTTC.

As to this clone: This CDR3 is also generated by other DNA sequences in the sample. The J gene is TRBJ2-3, the V gene TRBV10-3; the D gene is possibly TRBD1 (6 bases). This CDR3 is built from 13 residues. Germline assignment: CDR1 ENHRY and CDR2 SYGVKD. V lost 4 bases and J 6 bases, leaving 11 bases between the germline ends. CDR3 loop: CAISGSGVDTQYF. CDR3 nucleotides: TGTGCCATCAGTGGTTCAGGGGTGGATACGCAGTATTTT.

The chain links TRBV3-1 (or the pseudogene TRBV3-2) to TRBJ2-7; possible D gene TRBD2, 5 bases. Germline V gene sequence: CDR1 LGHDT, CDR2 YNNKEL (reference sequence). The CDR3 is made up of 13 amino acids. V lost 3 bases and J 6 bases, leaving 12 bases between the germline ends. The CDR3 reads CASSHQGGVEQYF. In nucleotides, the CDR3 is TGTGCCAGCAGCCACCAAGGAGGAGTCGAGCAGTACTTC.

The chain couples TRBV29-1 to TRBJ1-6; a weak D match, TRBD1 (6 bases). Germline CDR1 is SQVTM and CDR2 is ANQGSEA. V was pared by 5 bases and J by 6 bases, with 14 bases between. This CDR3 has 14 residues. CDR3 amino acids: CSVPGQSPNSPLHF. The CDR3 coding sequence is TGCAGCGTTCCTGGACAGAGTCCTAATTCACCCCTCCACTTT. Complete variable domain (other parts from reference TRBV29-1 and TRBJ1-6): SAVISQKPSRDICQRGTSLTIQCQVDSQVTMMFWYRQQPGQSLTLIATANQGSEATYESGFVIDKFPISRPNLTFSTLTVSNMSPEDSSIYLCSVPGQSPNSPLHFGNGTRLTVT.

J is TRBJ2-5 and V is TRBV7-2; D unresolved. The V end lost 3 bases, the J end lost 5 bases, and 4 bases lay between the germline ends. Looked up from germline, CDR1 is SGHTA and CDR2 is FQGNSA. The CDR3 runs 11 residues. CDR3 coding DNA: TGTGCCAGCAGCTTGAGTGAGACCCAGTACTTC. It encodes CASSLSETQYF.